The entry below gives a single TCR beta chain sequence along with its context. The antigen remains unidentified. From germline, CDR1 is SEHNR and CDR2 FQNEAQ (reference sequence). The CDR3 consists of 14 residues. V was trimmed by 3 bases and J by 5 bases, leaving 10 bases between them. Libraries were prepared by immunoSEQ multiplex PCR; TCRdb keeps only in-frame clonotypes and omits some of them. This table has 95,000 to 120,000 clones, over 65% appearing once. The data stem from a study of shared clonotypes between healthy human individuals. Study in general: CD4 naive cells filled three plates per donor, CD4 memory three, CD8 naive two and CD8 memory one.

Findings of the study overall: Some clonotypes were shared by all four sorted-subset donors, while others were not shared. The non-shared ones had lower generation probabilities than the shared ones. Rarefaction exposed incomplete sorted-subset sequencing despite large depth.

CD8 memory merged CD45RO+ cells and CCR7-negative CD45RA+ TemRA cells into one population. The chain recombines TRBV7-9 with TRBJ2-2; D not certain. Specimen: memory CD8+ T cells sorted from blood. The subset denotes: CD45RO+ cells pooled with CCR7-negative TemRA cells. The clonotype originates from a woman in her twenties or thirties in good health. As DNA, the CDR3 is TGTGCCAGCAGCTTTTGGGGATGGACCGGGGAGCTGTTTTTT. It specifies CASSFWGWTGELFF.